This is a list of T cell receptor beta chains from one sample in a study of T-cell memory formation after mild COVID-19. TCRdb independently ran MiXCR on the 5' RACE reads; one entry per CDR3 protein. The table lists a few hundred thousand distinct CDR3 sequences, 25% of them singletons, with roughly an eighth in the top ten. The sequenced sample was PBMCs or a T cell subset sorted from them (not recorded which). The receptors shown here come from an adult woman who had mild COVID-19 (a few samples of this study predate the infection). Cell type and time point are not known. CDR3s leave out the opening cysteine and the closing phenylalanine or tryptophan.

v_gene	j_gene	CDR3aa
TRBV2	TRBJ2-3	ASIWSVAGGADTQY
TRBV27	TRBJ2-5	ASSLLSGWKTQY
TRBV5-6	TRBJ2-7	ASSRRAGINEQY
TRBV9	TRBJ1-6	ASSVGQANSPLH
TRBV6-2/TRBV6-3	TRBJ2-7	ASTRDSHHEQY
TRBV15	TRBJ2-1	ATSRLLAGRREQF
TRBV12-3/TRBV12-4	TRBJ1-3	ASSPGTGGVNTIY
TRBV6-5	TRBJ2-3	ASRRTGGVDTQY
TRBV12-3/TRBV12-4	TRBJ2-3	ASQGRNTDTQY
TRBV20-1	TRBJ1-2	SARDPSSGDSYGYT
TRBV7-9	TRBJ2-7	ASSSSGRSGRTEQY
TRBV2	TRBJ2-5	ASIRDHQETQY
TRBV7-2	TRBJ2-7	ASSPDRASYEQY
TRBV5-1	TRBJ1-6	ASSLTGIYSPLH
TRBV4-1	TRBJ2-7	ASSQGLAGVSYEQY
TRBV2	TRBJ2-7	ASRTGTASYEQY
TRBV7-4	TRBJ2-6	ASSLNYPLIGANVLT
TRBV5-5	TRBJ1-1	ASSLARWDTEAF
TRBV11-2	TRBJ2-1	ASSIRQGRGNEQF
TRBV5-1	TRBJ2-3	ASRGSGGAPSLGADTQY
TRBV5-6	TRBJ2-7	ASSFGLAGPSYEQY
TRBV7-2	TRBJ2-3	ASSRSGNTDTQY
TRBV11-1	TRBJ2-1	ASSLQLGYNEQF